This T cell receptor beta chain was sequenced for a study of identical twins. Points from the study as a whole: Twin-shared out-of-frame alpha sequences were enriched for low generation probability. Models underestimated out-of-frame TCR alpha sharing in monozygotic twins. Analyses of zero insertions could be partly confounded by invariant MAIT and iNKT cells.

The CDR3 loop spans 11 amino acids. Germline V gene lookup returns CDR1 MNHNY and CDR2 SVGAGI (reference sequence). V lost 2 bases, J lost 7 bases, and 6 bases lay in between. In regard to this clonotype: Its specificity is unknown.

Carrying unique molecular identifiers, the cDNA also gained a universal primer site through template switching. TCRdb redid the calling of the 5' RACE reads with MiXCR, one entry per CDR3 protein. Here the sample spans 350,000 or so distinct CDR3 sequences, about 9% being singletons. This sequence joins TRBV6-6 and TRBJ2-7; D might be TRBD2 (5 bases). The sequence was collected from a woman between 45 and 65 years old in good health. Sequencing used naive T cells sorted from blood. CDR3 in amino acids: CASSYEGEQYF. DNA of the CDR3: TGTGCCAGCAGTTACGAGGGAGAGCAGTACTTC.